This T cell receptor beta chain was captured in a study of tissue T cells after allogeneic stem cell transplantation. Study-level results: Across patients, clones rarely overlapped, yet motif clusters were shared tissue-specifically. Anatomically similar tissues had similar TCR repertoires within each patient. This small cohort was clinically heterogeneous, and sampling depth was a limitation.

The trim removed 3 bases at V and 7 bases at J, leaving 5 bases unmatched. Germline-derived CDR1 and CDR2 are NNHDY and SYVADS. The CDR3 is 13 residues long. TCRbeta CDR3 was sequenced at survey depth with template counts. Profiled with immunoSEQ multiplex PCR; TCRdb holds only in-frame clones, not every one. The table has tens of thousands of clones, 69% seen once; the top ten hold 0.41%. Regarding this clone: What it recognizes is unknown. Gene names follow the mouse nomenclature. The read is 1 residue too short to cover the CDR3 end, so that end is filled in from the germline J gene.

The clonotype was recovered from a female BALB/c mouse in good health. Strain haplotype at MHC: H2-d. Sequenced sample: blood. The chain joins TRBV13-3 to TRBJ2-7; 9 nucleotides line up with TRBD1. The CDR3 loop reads CASSGETGGEQYF. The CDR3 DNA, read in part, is TGTGCCAGCAGTGGCGAGACAGGGGGAGAACAGTAC.